What follows are 12 T cell receptor beta chains derived from one specimen sequenced in a study of cytomegalovirus exposure and HLA in healthy donors. Vbeta (60) and Jbeta (13) primers were used in the PCR. Method: immunoSEQ multiplex PCR; TCRdb's copy keeps in-frame clones and lacks some. The sample holds 140,000 to 150,000 clones, about 80% seen once. Sequenced input: PBMCs. These receptors were collected from a woman in her fifties or sixties in good health and CMV-seropositive.

The table lists this clone with a count of one. The gene calls are TRBV29-1 and TRBJ2-7, with D possibly TRBD1 on 7 matching bases. This CDR3 has 13 amino acids. Germline values: CDR1 SQVTM, CDR2 ANQGSEA. V lost 3 bases, J lost 0 bases, and 9 bases lay in between. CDR3: CSVERDSSYEQYF. The CDR3 DNA follows: TGCAGCGTTGAGCGGGACAGCTCCTACGAGCAGTACTTC.

In regard to this clone: The same CDR3 arises from other DNA sequences in this sample as well. The rearrangement uses TRBV6-1 and TRBJ1-2; maybe TRBD1 (6 bases). The CDR3 has 15 residues. The V and J ends lost 4 bases and 2 bases respectively, with 14 bases between them. In germline, CDR1 is MNHNS, CDR2 SASEGT. This chain's CDR3 is CASSAPGHENYGYTF. DNA of the CDR3: TGTGCCAGCAGTGCCCCGGGACACGAAAACTATGGCTACACCTTC.

V is TRBV5-4 and J is TRBJ2-1, with 9 bases fitting TRBD2. CDR1 and CDR2 (germline): SGHNT, YYREEE (reference sequence). The V segment lost 3 bases and the J segment 8 bases; nucleotides outside the gene matches: 6. The CDR3 is 14 residues long. The CDR3 reads CASSSGGRADEQFF. The CDR3 DNA reads TGTGCCAGCAGCTCTGGCGGGAGGGCGGATGAGCAGTTCTTC.

In this sample, this clone turned up a few times. This chain joins TRBV6-1 and TRBJ2-1; TRBD1 is a possible D gene (6 bases). Germline V gene sequence: CDR1 MNHNS, CDR2 SASEGT. The CDR3 runs 13 residues. Trimming took off 7 bases at V and 4 bases at J, with 11 bases between the two ends. This chain's CDR3 is CASTGQPYNEQFF. In nucleotides, the CDR3 is TGTGCCAGCACTGGACAGCCATACAATGAGCAGTTCTTC.

The chain is built from TRBV27 and TRBJ2-7; TRBD2 agrees at 10 bases. Germline V lookup: CDR1 MNHEY, CDR2 SMNVEV (reference sequence). The CDR3 loop spans 15 amino acids. V lost 5 bases to trimming and J lost 2 bases; unmatched junction nucleotides: 6. The CDR3 sequence: CASSPLGLAAYEQYF. The DNA for the CDR3 is TGTGCCAGCAGTCCCCTAGGACTAGCGGCCTACGAGCAGTACTTC.

The chain carries TRBV6-5 and TRBJ1-1; D gene unclear. CDR3 length equals 16 residues. Germline V gives CDR1 MNHEY, CDR2 SVGAGI. Trimming removed 2 bases from V and 0 bases from J, with 13 bases in between. The CDR3 DNA reads TGTGCCAGCAGTTACGGGAAGCGGCTGATGAACACTGAAGCTTTCTTT. This encodes CASSYGKRLMNTEAFF.

This chain links TRBV30 with TRBJ2-3; D might be TRBD1 (6 bases). Per the germline V gene, CDR1 is GTSNPN and CDR2 is SVGIG (reference sequence). The CDR3 covers 14 residues. V was cut by 3 bases and J by 3 bases, with 13 bases left in between. DNA of the CDR3: TGTGCCTGGAGCAAGGGGGTGGAGACAGATACGCAGTATTTT. It codes for CAWSKGVETDTQYF.

The chain employs TRBV6-4 and TRBJ1-1, with 8 bases identical to TRBD1. With V trimmed by 7 bases and J by 5 bases, 9 bases remained unmatched. The CDR3 loop spans 14 amino acids. The germline gives CDR1 MRHNA, CDR2 SNTAGT. The DNA for the CDR3 is TGTGCCAGCAACCTGACAGGGGTGAGGACTGAAGCTTTCTTT. It translates to CASNLTGVRTEAFF.

The CDR3 region has the DNA TGTGCCTGGAGTCCGGGACAGGGTTTCTACGAGCAGTACTTC. It is translated as CAWSPGQGFYEQYF. This sequence joins TRBV30 and TRBJ2-7, with 9 bases that match TRBD1. CDR3 length: 14 residues. V was clipped by 2 bases and J by 3 bases; unmatched bases: 5. The germline V gene encodes CDR1 GTSNPN and CDR2 SVGIG (reference sequence).

V and J are TRBV28 and TRBJ1-5; D gene unclear. V lost 5 bases and J lost 0, with 8 bases in between. Germline CDR1 reads MDHEN; CDR2 reads SYDVKM. The CDR3 contains 14 residues. CDR3 residues: CASSPGNSNQPQHF. Written as DNA, the CDR3 is TGTGCCAGCAGTCCCGGGAATAGCAATCAGCCCCAGCATTTT. Full variable domain (outside the CDR3, taken from reference TRBV28 and TRBJ1-5): DVKVTQSSRYLVKRTGEKVFLECVQDMDHENMFWYRQDPGLGLRLIYFSYDVKMKEKGDIPEGYSVSREKKERFSLILESASTNQTSMYLCASSPGNSNQPQHFGDGTRLSIL.

J is TRBJ2-7 and V is TRBV4-3, with TRBD2 matching over 7 bases. V was clipped by 0 bases and J by 2 bases; unmatched bases: 7. CDR1 is LGHNA and CDR2 is YSLEER in the germline V gene. The CDR3 spans 16 residues. The chain's CDR3 is CASSQDRASGTYEQYF. CDR3 nucleotide sequence: TGCGCCAGCAGCCAAGATCGGGCTAGCGGCACCTACGAGCAGTACTTC.

This clone showed up just a few times. This sequence joins TRBV28 and TRBJ1-5; weak D call: TRBD1 (5 bases). The CDR3 sequence is 15 residues long. Trimming shortened V by 2 bases and J by 1 base, and 9 bases separated the two germline ends. Germline CDR1 and CDR2: MDHEN and SYDVKM. CDR3 DNA: TGTGCCAGCAGTTTAGTCCAGGGAAGCAATCAGCCCCAGCATTTT. Encoded protein: CASSLVQGSNQPQHF.